This TCR beta chain is drawn from a study of T cell repertoires in cytomegalovirus infection. TCRdb fed the reads into MiXCR, producing one record per CDR3 protein. The sample lists fewer than 550,000 distinct CDR3 sequences, about a third occurring once. This CDR3 has 15 amino acids. Germline V lookup: CDR1 SGHDT, CDR2 YYEEEE. The V end lost 2 bases, the J end lost 2 bases, and 12 bases lay between the germline ends. There are a few counts of this clonotype. This chain links TRBV5-6 with TRBJ2-3; the D gene could be TRBD1 or TRBD2 (5 bases each). This TCR was recovered from a human donor in good health (CMV status not recorded). Some clones in this sample may be carry-over from other donors' samples. Sequencing was carried out using PBMCs. The chain's CDR3 is CASSLGGDLTDTQYF. The CDR3 DNA reads TGTGCCAGCAGCTTAGGTGGGGACCTCACAGATACGCAGTATTTT. The whole variable domain, filled in from reference TRBV5-6 and TRBJ2-3, reads DAGVTQSPTHLIKTRGQQVTLRCSPKSGHDTVSWYQQALGQGPQFIFQYYEEEERQRGNFPDRFSGHQFPNYSSELNVNALLLGDSALYLCASSLGGDLTDTQYFGPGTRLTVL.